One sample yielded the 9 T cell receptor beta chains listed below, sequenced in a study of patients and donors after allogeneic stem cell transplantation. TCRdb reprocessed the RT-PCR reads via MiXCR and lists one record per CDR3 protein. The sample has about 26,000 distinct CDR3 sequences, more than 8% seen once. Sequenced: blood, either unsorted or a sorted T cell fraction (not recorded which). The receptors were sampled from a human donor who was either an allogeneic HSCT recipient or a stem cell or donor lymphocyte infusion donor (not recorded which). It is not recorded whose cells these are; they may come from a transplant donor.

CDR3 loop: CASSSRNRGNTGELFF. The CDR3 DNA sequence: TGTGCCAGCAGCTCCCGGAACAGGGGTAACACCGGGGAGCTGTTTTTT. V is TRBV5-4 and J is TRBJ2-2, with TRBD1 identical over 7 bases. V lost 3 bases to trimming and J lost 2 bases; unmatched junction nucleotides: 7. CDR1 is SGHNT and CDR2 is YYREEE in the germline V gene (reference sequence). The length of the CDR3 is 16 residues.

In this sample, this clonotype turned up a few times. This CDR3 reads CASSLTPRGPQHF. CDR3 in DNA: TGTGCCAGCTCACTCACCCCCCGAGGGCCCCAGCATTTT. The gene calls are TRBV18 and TRBJ1-5; D unclear. Deletions cut 4 bases from V and 9 bases from J, with 13 bases between. This CDR3 region has 13 residues. Germline V gene lookup returns CDR1 KGHSH and CDR2 LQKENI.

The chain has TRBV5-5 and TRBJ2-3; 10 nucleotides align to TRBD2. CDR3 length: 15 residues. J gave up 2 bases and V 6 bases, and 6 bases lay outside the gene matches. Per the germline V gene, CDR1 is SGHKS and CDR2 is YYEKEE (reference sequence). DNA for the CDR3: TGTGCCAGCAAACTAGCGGGGACTTCCACAGATACGCAGTATTTT. As protein: CASKLAGTSTDTQYF.

This clonotype was seen repeatedly, ten times or more. The chain uses TRBV15 and TRBJ2-3; D remains ambiguous. Looked up from germline, CDR1 is LNHNV and CDR2 is YYDKDF (reference sequence). This CDR3 region has 12 residues. The ends were cut back, 6 bases at V and 0 bases at J, with 4 bases in the middle. The CDR3 protein is CATSLSTDTQYF. CDR3 sequence (DNA): TGTGCCACCAGTCTGAGCACAGATACGCAGTATTTT.

About this clonotype itself: It may be a read error: a sequence one base away is much more abundant. V usage is TRBV9 and J usage is TRBJ2-2, with a possible D match to TRBD2 (6 bases). The V gene's germline CDR1 is SGDLS and CDR2 YYNGEE. CDR3 size: 15 residues. As DNA, the CDR3 is TGTGCCAGCAGCGGGACTACCGCGGGCACCGGGGGGCTGTTTTTT. It specifies CASSGTTAGTGGLFF.

The table lists this clonotype with a few counts. The chain is built from TRBV10-2 and TRBJ2-5, with 7 bases fitting TRBD2. Germline trimming cut 4 bases from V and 5 bases from J; bases unmatched to any gene: 10. The germline gives CDR1 WSHSY, CDR2 SAAADI. The CDR3 runs 15 residues. This CDR3 reads CASSAPLRGGETQYF. In DNA, the CDR3 is TGCGCCAGCAGTGCCCCCTTGCGGGGAGGGGAGACCCAGTACTTC.

This clonotype is labeled as medium-sized. The chain couples TRBV2 to TRBJ2-1, with 11 bases lining up with TRBD2. J lost 5 bases, V lost 7 bases, and 4 bases had no gene match. The germline CDR1 and CDR2 sequences are SNHLY and FYNNEI. The CDR3 has 14 amino acids. CDR3 nucleotide sequence: TGTGCCAGCACACTAGCGGGAGCTGACAATGAGCAGTTCTTC. Amino acid sequence: CASTLAGADNEQFF.

Ten or more counts support this clonotype. This sequence joins TRBV7-9 and TRBJ1-5, with TRBD1 as a possible D gene (5 bases). Germline CDR1 is SEHNR and CDR2 is FQNEAQ (reference sequence). The CDR3 length is 13 residues. V was cut by 5 bases and J by 5 bases, with 10 bases left in between. The CDR3 coding sequence is TGTGCCAGCAGCCTCCAGGGAGATCAGCCCCAGCATTTT. It encodes CASSLQGDQPQHF. The whole variable domain, filled in from reference TRBV7-9 and TRBJ1-5, reads DTGVSQNPRHKITKRGQNVTFRCDPISEHNRLYWYRQTLGQGPEFLTYFQNEAQLEKSRLLSDRFSAERPKGSFSTLEIQRTEQGDSAMYLCASSLQGDQPQHFGDGTRLSIL.

This clonotype has a count of ten or more. The chain combines TRBV7-6 with TRBJ2-7, with TRBD1 as a possible D gene (6 bases). The CDR3 loop spans 15 amino acids. V lost 5 bases and J 3 bases, leaving 17 bases between the germline ends. Looked up from germline, CDR1 is SGHVS and CDR2 is FNYEAQ. CDR3 nucleotides: TGTGCCAGCAGCACAGAAGGGGGTAGGCTCTACGAGCAGTACTTC. Translating gives CASSTEGGRLYEQYF. Filled out from reference TRBV7-6 and TRBJ2-7, the complete variable domain reads GAGVSQSPRYKVTKRGQDVALRCDPISGHVSLYWYRQALGQGPEFLTYFNYEAQQDKSGLPNDRFSAERPEGSISTLTIQRTEQRDSAMYRCASSTEGGRLYEQYFGPGTRLTVT.